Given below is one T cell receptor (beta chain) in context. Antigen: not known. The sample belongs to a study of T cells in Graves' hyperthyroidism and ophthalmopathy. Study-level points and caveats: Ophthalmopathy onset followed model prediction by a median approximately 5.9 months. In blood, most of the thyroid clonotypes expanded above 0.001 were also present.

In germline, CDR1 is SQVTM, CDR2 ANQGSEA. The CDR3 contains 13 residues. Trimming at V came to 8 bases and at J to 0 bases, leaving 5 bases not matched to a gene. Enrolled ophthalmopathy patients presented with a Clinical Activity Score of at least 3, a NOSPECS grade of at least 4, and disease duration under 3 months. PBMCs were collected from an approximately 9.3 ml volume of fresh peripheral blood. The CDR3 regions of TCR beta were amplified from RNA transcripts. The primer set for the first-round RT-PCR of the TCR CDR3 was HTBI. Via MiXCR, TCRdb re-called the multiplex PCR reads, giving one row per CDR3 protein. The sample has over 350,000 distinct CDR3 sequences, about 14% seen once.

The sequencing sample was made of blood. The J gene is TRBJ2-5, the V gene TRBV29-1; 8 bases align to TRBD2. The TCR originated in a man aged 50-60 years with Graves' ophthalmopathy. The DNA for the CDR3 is TGCAGCTTTACGGGACTAGACCAAGAGACCCAGTACTTC. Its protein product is CSFTGLDQETQYF.